This T cell receptor beta chain came from a study of identifying expanded T cells in peripheral blood. Whole-study results and caveats: Variance in clone template counts between approximately two-week samples significantly increased with total template count across all healthy donors.

This CDR3 has 15 amino acids. The V end was cut by 4 bases, the J end by 2 bases, with 13 bases between. Looked up from germline, CDR1 is SGHTA and CDR2 is FQGTGA. Measured with immunoSEQ multiplex PCR; TCRdb has only the in-frame clones, and not every one. The repertoire holds 95,000 or so clones, with around 87% as singletons. Collection occurred without any documented infections or immune events in donors. Concerning this clone: The antigen is unknown.

The chain employs TRBV7-3 and TRBJ2-3; D might be TRBD1 (5 bases). The sequence was obtained from a person aged 18 to 70 in good health. Sequenced: blood. CDR3 bases: TGTGCCAGCAGCTCACTTGGACACTACACAGATACGCAGTATTTT. It encodes CASSSLGHYTDTQYF.